This T cell receptor (beta chain) was recorded in a study of blood T cells in healthy people across ages. The length of the CDR3 is 11 residues. V lost 5 bases to trimming and J lost 12 bases, with 11 bases between them. From germline, CDR1 is MNHEY and CDR2 SVGAGI. Through a sample-barcoded 5' primer and a J-beta primer mix, a second PCR was run for 7 to 11 cycles. Each CDR3 protein is one row after TCRdb ran MiXCR on the 5' RACE reads. The repertoire includes 1.5 million to 2 million distinct CDR3 sequences, about 35% of them detected once, and 11% sits in the top ten. General study points: A strong correlation was found between TCR beta diversity and the percentage of naive T cells.

The donors, healthy Caucasians from Russia, were aged roughly 6 to 90. On this clonotype: What it binds is unknown.

The source is a woman aged 25 to 39 in good health. The genes are TRBV6-5 and TRBJ2-1, with D perhaps TRBD2 (6 bases). Source material: blood. CDR3 sequence: CASSTPGGQFF. The DNA for the CDR3 is TGTGCCAGCAGTACACCCGGGGGGCAGTTCTTC.